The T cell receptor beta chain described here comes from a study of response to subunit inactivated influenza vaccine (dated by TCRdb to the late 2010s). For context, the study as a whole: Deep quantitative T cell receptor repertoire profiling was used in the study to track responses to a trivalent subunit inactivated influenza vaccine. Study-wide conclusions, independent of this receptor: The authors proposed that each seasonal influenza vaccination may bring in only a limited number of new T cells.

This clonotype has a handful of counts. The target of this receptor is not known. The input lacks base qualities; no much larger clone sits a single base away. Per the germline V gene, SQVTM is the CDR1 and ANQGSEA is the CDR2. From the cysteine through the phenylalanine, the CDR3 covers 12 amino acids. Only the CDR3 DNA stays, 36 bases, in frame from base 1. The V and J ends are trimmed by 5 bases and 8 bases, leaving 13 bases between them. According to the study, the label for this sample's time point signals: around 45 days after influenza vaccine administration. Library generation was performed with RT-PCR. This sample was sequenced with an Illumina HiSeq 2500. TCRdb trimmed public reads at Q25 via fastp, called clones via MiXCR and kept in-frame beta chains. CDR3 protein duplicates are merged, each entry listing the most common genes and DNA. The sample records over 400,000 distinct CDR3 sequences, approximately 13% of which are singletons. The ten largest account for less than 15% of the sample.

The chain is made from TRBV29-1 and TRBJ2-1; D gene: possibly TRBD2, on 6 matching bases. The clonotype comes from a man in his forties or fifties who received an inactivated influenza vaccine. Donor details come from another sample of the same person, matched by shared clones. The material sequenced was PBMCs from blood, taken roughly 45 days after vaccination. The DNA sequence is TGCAGCGTTACCTCGGGGACTCATGAGCAGTTCTTC. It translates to CSVTSGTHEQFF.